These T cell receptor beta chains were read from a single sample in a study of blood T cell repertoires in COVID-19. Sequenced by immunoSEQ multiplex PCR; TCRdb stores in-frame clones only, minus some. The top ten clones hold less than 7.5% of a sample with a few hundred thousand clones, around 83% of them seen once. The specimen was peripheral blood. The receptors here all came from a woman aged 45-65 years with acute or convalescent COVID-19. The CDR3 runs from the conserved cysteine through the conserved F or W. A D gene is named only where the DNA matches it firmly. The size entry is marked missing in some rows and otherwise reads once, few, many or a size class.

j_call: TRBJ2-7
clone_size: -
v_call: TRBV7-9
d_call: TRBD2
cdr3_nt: TGTGCCAGCAGCTCCCTCGGGACTAGCGGGGGAACCTACGAGCAGTACTTC
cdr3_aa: CASSSLGTSGGTYEQYF

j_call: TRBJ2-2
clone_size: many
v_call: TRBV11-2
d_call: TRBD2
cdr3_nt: TGTGCCAGCAGCTTAGGCGGGAGCGTCACCGGGGAGCTGTTTTTT
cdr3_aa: CASSLGGSVTGELFF

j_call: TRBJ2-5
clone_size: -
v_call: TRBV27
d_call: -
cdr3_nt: TGTGCCAGCAGTTGGAACCGGGACACAGCACGAGAGACCCAGTACTTC
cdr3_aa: CASSWNRDTARETQYF

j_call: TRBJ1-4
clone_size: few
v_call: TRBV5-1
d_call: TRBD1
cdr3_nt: TGCGCCAGCGGACAGGGAGGAAATGAAAAACTGTTTTTT
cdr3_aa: CASGQGGNEKLFF

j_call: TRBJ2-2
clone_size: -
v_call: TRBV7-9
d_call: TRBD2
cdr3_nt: TGTGCCAGCAGCCCCCGCGGGGGGCCGAACACCGGGGAGCTGTTTTTT
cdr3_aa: CASSPRGGPNTGELFF

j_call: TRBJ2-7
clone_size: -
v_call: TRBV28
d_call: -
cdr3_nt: TGTGCCAGCAGCGTGTCCGACAGAGCCTACGAGCAGTACTTC
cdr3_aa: CASSVSDRAYEQYF

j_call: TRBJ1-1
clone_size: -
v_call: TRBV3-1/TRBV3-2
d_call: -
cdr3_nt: TGTGCCAGCAGCTTAGGGGACTTGTATGCTTTCTTT
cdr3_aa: CASSLGDLYAFF

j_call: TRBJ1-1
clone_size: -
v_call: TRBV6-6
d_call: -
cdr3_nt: TGTGCCAGCAGTAAGGGCCAACGGGAGGGGTATACTGAAGCTTTCTTT
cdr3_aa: CASSKGQREGYTEAFF

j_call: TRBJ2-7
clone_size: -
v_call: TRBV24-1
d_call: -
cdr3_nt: TGTGCCACCAGTGATTTAGGGGGGGTCGAGCAGTACTTC
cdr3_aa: CATSDLGGVEQYF

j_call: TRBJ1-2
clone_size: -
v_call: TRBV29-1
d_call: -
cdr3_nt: TGCAGCGTCAGTTACAGGGACTATGGCTACACCTTC
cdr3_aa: CSVSYRDYGYTF

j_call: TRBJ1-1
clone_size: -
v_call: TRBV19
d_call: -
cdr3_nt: TGTGCCAGTAGTCCTCGGGGGGAAAACACTGAAGCTTTCTTT
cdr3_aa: CASSPRGENTEAFF

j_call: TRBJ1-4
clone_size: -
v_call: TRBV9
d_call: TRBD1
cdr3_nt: TGTGCCAGCAGCGTAGTATTGAGGGGGGACAGGGGGCGCCGCTCGGGAAAACTGTTTTTT
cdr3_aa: CASSVVLRGDRGRRSGKLFF

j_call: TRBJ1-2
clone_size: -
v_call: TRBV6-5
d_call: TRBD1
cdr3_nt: TGTGCCAGTGGGACAGGGGAAAACTATGGCTACACCTTC
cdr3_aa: CASGTGENYGYTF

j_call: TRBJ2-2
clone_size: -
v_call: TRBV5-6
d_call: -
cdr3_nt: TGTGCCAGCAGCTTGGTTAGGGACTTGATTTTCGCCGGGGAGCTGTTTTTT
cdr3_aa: CASSLVRDLIFAGELFF

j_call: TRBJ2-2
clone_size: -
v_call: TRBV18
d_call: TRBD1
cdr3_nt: TGTGCCAGCTCAACGCTCCCGGGACAGACGAACACCGGGGAGCTGTTTTTT
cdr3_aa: CASSTLPGQTNTGELFF

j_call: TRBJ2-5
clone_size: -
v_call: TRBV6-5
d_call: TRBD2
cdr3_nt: TGTGCCAGCAGTTACTCGTCTAGCGGGAGTGAGACCCAGTACTTC
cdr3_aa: CASSYSSSGSETQYF

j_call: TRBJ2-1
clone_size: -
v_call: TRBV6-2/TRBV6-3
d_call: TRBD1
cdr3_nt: TGTGCCAGCAGCCCAGGGGGCGCAAGGGGGGAGCAGTTCTTC
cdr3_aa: CASSPGGARGEQFF

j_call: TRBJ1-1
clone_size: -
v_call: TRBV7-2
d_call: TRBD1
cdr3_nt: TGTGCCAGCAGCTTAGGAACCGGGACAGGGTTGGGAAACACTGAAGCTTTCTTT
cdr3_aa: CASSLGTGTGLGNTEAFF

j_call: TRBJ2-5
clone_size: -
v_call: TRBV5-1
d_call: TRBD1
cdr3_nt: TGCGCCAGCAGCTGGGGACAGGGGGGCCAAGAGACCCAGTACTTC
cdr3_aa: CASSWGQGGQETQYF

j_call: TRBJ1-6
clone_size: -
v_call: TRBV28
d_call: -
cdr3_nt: TGTGCCAGCAGTTTAGGGGAGGGTTCACCCCTCCACTTT
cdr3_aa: CASSLGEGSPLHF

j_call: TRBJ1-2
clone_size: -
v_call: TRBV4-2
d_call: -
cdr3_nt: TGTGCCAGCAGCTTAGTGGAGAGGGAAAGCTACACCTTC
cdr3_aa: CASSLVERESYTF

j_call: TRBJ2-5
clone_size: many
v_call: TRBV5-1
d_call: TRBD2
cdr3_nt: TGCGCCAGCAGGGCGGTCGCGGGAGGAGGCGAGACCCAGTACTTC
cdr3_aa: CASRAVAGGGETQYF

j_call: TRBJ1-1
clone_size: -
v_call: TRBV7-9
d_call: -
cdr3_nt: TGTGCCAGCAGCTTACGGGAGAACACTGAAGCTTTCTTT
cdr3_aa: CASSLRENTEAFF

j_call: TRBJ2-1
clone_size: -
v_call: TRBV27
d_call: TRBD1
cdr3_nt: TGTGCCAGCATCTTACTCCGGGACAGGGGGCAGAATGAGCAGTTCTTC
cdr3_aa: CASILLRDRGQNEQFF

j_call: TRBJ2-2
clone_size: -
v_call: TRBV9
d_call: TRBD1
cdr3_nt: TGTGCCAGCAGCGTTCAGGGGGCGCAGGGCGGGGAGCTGTTTTTT
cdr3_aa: CASSVQGAQGGELFF

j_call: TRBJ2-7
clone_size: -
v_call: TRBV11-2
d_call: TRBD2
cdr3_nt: TGTGCCAGCAGCTTCTACCGACTAGCGGAAATCTCCTACGAGCAGTACTTC
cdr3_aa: CASSFYRLAEISYEQYF

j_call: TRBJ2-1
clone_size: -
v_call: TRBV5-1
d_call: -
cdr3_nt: TGCGCCAGCAGCTTGGTTGGCGGCGAGCAGTTCTTC
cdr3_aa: CASSLVGGEQFF

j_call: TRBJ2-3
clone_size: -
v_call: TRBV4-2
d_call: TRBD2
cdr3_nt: TGTGCCAGCAGCCAAGACCCTAGCGGGGGGGGAACAGATACGCAGTATTTT
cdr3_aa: CASSQDPSGGGTDTQYF

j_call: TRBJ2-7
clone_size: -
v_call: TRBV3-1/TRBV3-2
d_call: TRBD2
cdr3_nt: TGTGCCAGCAGCCAAGCGGCGGGAGGACCTGAGCAGTACTTC
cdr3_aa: CASSQAAGGPEQYF

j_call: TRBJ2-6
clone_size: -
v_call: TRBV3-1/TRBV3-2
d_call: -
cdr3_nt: TGTGCCAGCAGCCAGCAAGGGGGTTCTGGGGCCAACGTCCTGACTTTC
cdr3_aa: CASSQQGGSGANVLTF

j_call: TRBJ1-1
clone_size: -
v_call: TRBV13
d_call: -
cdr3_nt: TGTGCCAGCAGCTTTTTAGGCCGAGGGAACACTGAAGCTTTCTTT
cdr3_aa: CASSFLGRGNTEAFF

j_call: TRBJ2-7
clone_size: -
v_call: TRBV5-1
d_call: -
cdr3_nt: TGCGCCAGCAGCGGTGGCGGATACGAGCAGTACTTC
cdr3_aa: CASSGGGYEQYF

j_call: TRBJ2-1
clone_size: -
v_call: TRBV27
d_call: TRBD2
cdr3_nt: TGTGCCAGCAGTGTCCATACTAGCGGTCCTTATATTGAGCAGTTCTTC
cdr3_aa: CASSVHTSGPYIEQFF

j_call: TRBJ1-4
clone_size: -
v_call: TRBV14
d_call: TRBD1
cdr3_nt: TGTGCCAGCAGCTTGGCAACCCTGGGACAGGGAGAGGAAAAACTGTTTTTT
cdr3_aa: CASSLATLGQGEEKLFF

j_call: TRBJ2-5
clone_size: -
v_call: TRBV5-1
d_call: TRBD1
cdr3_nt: TGCGCCAGCAGAACGGACAGGGGGTGGGAGACCCAGTACTTC
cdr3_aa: CASRTDRGWETQYF

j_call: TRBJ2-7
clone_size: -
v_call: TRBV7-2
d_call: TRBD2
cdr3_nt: TGTGCCAGCAGCTTAGTGGACCAAACTAGCGGGAGTTGGGCCTACGAGCAGTACTTC
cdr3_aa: CASSLVDQTSGSWAYEQYF

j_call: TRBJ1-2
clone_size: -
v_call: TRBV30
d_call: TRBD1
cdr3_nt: TGTGCCTGTAATACAGGGGGGTCCTATGGCTACACCTTC
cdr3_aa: CACNTGGSYGYTF

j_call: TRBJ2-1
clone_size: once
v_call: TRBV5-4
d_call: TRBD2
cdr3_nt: TGTGCCAGCAGCTCCAATAGCGGGGGGGGTAGGAATGAGCAGTTCTTC
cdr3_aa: CASSSNSGGGRNEQFF

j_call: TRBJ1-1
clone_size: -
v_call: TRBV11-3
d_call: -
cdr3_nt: TGTGCCAGCAGCTCCGGGGTGAACACTGAAGCTTTCTTT
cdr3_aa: CASSSGVNTEAFF

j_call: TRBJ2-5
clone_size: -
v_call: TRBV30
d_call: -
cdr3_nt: TGTGCCTGGAGTGTAGTGCAGGGTAGGGAGACCCAGTACTTC
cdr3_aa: CAWSVVQGRETQYF

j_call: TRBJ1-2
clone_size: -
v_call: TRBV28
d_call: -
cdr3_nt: TGTGCCAGCAGCCCTATCGGAGTGAATGGCTACACCTTC
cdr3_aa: CASSPIGVNGYTF

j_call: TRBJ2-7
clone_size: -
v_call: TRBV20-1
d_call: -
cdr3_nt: TGCAGTGCTAGTAACAGCGGTTACGAGCAGTACTTC
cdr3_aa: CSASNSGYEQYF

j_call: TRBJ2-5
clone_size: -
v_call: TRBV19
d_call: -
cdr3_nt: TGTGCCAGTGCTACAGGGTTGAGAGAGACCCAGTACTTC
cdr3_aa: CASATGLRETQYF

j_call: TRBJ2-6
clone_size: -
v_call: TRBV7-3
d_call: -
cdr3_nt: TGTGCCAGCAGCACGCAGGCCTCTGGGGCCAACGTCCTGACTTTC
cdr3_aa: CASSTQASGANVLTF

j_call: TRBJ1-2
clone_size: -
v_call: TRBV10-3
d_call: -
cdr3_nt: TGTGCCATCAGTGGACAAAACTATGGCTACACCTTC
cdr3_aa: CAISGQNYGYTF

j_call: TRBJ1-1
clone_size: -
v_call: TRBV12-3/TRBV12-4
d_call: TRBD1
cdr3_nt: TGTGCCATCCGACAGGGATACCACACTGAAGCTTTCTTT
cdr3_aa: CAIRQGYHTEAFF

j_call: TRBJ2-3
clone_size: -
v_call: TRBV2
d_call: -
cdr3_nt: TGTGCCAGCAGTGAAGTGGGAGCAGATACGCAGTATTTT
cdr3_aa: CASSEVGADTQYF

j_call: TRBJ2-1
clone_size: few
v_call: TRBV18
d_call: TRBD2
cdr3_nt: TGTGCCAGCTCACCGGGACTAGCGGGATGGGGCTCCTACAATGAGCAGTTCTTC
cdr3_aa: CASSPGLAGWGSYNEQFF

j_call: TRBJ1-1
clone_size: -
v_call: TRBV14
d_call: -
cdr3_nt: TGTGCCAGCAGCCTATTGTGGGGCCTCACTGAAGCTTTCTTT
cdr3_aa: CASSLLWGLTEAFF